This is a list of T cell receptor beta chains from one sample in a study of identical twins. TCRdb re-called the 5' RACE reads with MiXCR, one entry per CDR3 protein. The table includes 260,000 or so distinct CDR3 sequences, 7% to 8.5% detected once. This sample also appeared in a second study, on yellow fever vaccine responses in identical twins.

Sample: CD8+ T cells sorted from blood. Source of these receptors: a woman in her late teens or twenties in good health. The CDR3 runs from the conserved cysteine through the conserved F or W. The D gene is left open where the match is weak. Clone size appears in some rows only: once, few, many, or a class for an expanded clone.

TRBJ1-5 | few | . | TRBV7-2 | CASSIHGRYSNQPQHF | TGTGCCAGCAGCATCCATGGGCGGTATAGCAATCAGCCCCAGCATTTT
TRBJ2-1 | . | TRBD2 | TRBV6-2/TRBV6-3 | CASSFAGTSGRANNEQFF | TGTGCCAGCAGTTTTGCCGGGACTAGCGGGAGAGCAAACAATGAGCAGTTCTTC
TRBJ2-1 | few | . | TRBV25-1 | CASSELAREPYNEQFF | TGTGCCAGCAGTGAATTAGCGAGGGAGCCCTACAATGAGCAGTTCTTC
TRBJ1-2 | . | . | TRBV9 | CASSGARGYTF | TGTGCCAGCAGCGGGGCGCGTGGCTACACCTTC
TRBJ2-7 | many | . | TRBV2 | CASRLGTEQYF | TGTGCCAGCAGGTTAGGGACCGAGCAGTACTTC
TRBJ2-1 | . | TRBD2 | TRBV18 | CASSATSGRTDEQFF | TGTGCCAGCTCGGCGACTAGCGGGAGAACCGATGAGCAGTTCTTC
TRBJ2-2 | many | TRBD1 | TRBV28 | CASSSGQVDTGELFF | TGTGCCAGCAGTTCGGGACAGGTCGACACCGGGGAGCTGTTTTTT
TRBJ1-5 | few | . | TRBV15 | CATTEGIGNQPQHF | TGTGCCACCACCGAGGGTATTGGAAATCAGCCCCAGCATTTT
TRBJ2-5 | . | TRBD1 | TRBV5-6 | CASSWGQGEALRSQYF | TGTGCCAGCAGCTGGGGACAGGGGGAGGCCTTGCGTAGCCAGTACTTC
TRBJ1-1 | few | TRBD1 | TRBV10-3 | CAISAQGAGTEAFF | TGTGCCATCAGTGCACAGGGGGCAGGCACTGAAGCTTTCTTT
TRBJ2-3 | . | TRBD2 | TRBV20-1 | CSASEGGGTYTQYF | TGCAGTGCTAGCGAGGGCGGGGGTACATATACGCAGTATTTT
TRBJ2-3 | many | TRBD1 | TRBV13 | CASSKGTGSNTQYF | TGTGCCAGCAGCAAAGGGACAGGGTCGAATACGCAGTATTTT
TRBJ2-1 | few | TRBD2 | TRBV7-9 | CASSHSGTSGTEQFF | TGTGCCAGCAGTCATTCGGGGACTAGCGGGACTGAGCAGTTCTTC
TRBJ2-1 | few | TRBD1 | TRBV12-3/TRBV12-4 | CASSPGQGRLYNEQFF | TGTGCCAGCAGCCCCGGACAGGGAAGACTCTACAATGAGCAGTTCTTC
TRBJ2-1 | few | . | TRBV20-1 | CSVIDSSAGYNEQFF | TGCAGTGTTATAGATAGCTCGGCGGGGTACAATGAGCAGTTCTTC
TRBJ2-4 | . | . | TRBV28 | CASSFSPENRYIQYF | TGTGCCAGCAGTTTCTCCCCGGAGAATAGGTACATTCAGTACTTC
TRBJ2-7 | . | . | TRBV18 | CASSPPRSPYEQYF | TGTGCCAGCTCACCACCACGAAGCCCCTACGAGCAGTACTTC
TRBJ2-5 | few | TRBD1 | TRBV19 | CASSLDRGYQETQYF | TGTGCCAGTAGTTTGGACAGGGGGTACCAAGAGACCCAGTACTTC
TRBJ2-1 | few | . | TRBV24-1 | CATSDPRRVSVADYNEQFF | TGTGCCACCAGTGACCCCCGGCGGGTGTCCGTGGCGGACTACAATGAGCAGTTCTTC
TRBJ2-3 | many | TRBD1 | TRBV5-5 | CASSLEGGQGSDTQYF | TGTGCCAGCAGCTTGGAAGGTGGACAGGGATCGGATACGCAGTATTTT
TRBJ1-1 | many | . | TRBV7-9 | CASSLASLNTEAFF | TGTGCCAGCAGCTTAGCCAGTTTGAACACTGAAGCTTTCTTT
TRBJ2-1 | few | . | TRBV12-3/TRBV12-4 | CASSHGQIRYNEQFF | TGTGCCAGCAGTCACGGACAGATTCGTTACAATGAGCAGTTCTTC
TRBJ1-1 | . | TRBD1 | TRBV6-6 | CASSSTGFEAFF | TGTGCCAGCAGTTCGACAGGGTTTGAAGCTTTCTTT
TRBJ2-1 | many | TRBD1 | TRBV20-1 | CSATGTGDYNEQFF | TGCAGTGCTACCGGGACAGGTGACTACAATGAGCAGTTCTTC
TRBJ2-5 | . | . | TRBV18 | CASSPRGIQETQYF | TGTGCCAGCTCACCACGAGGGATCCAAGAGACCCAGTACTTC
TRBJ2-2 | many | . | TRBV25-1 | CASSMQNTGELFF | TGTGCCAGCAGTATGCAGAACACCGGGGAGCTGTTTTTT
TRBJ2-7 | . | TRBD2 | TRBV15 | CATSSETSGIYEQYF | TGTGCCACCAGCAGTGAGACTAGCGGGATATACGAGCAGTACTTC
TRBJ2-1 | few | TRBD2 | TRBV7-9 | CASSRTSGATNEQFF | TGTGCCAGCAGCCGTACTAGCGGGGCAACAAATGAGCAGTTCTTC
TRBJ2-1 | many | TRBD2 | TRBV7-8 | CASSRASNSGSLNEQFF | TGTGCCAGCAGCCGTGCCTCAAATAGCGGGAGTCTAAATGAGCAGTTCTTC
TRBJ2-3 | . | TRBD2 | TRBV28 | CASSFGVPGLAAQYF | TGTGCCAGCAGTTTTGGGGTCCCGGGACTAGCGGCGCAGTATTTT
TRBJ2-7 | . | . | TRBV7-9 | CASSPGLTSSYEQYF | TGTGCCAGCAGCCCCGGACTAACGAGCTCCTACGAGCAGTACTTC
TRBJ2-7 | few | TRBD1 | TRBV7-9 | CASSKGTGDKYEQYF | TGTGCCAGCAGCAAGGGGACAGGGGACAAGTACGAGCAGTACTTC
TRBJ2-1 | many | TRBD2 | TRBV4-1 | CASRLAGGSYNEQFF | TGCGCCAGCAGACTAGCGGGAGGGTCCTACAATGAGCAGTTCTTC
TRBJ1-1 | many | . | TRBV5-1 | CASSFGDGTWNTEAFF | TGCGCCAGCAGCTTTGGGGATGGGACATGGAACACTGAAGCTTTCTTT
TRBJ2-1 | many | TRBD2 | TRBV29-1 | CSVVSVRAGKGDEQFF | TGCAGCGTTGTCTCCGTCCGAGCGGGAAAAGGCGATGAGCAGTTCTTC
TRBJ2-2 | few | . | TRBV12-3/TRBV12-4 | CASQGLLVGELFF | TGTGCCAGCCAGGGACTTTTAGTGGGGGAGCTGTTTTTT
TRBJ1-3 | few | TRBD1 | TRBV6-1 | CASKDDRVNGNTIYF | TGTGCCAGCAAAGACGACAGGGTCAACGGAAACACCATATATTTT
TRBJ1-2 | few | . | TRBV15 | CATSAAPAGDYGYTF | TGTGCCACCAGCGCAGCCCCCGCAGGGGACTATGGCTACACCTTC
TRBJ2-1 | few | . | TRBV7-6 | CANSLGWGTFNYNEQFF | TGTGCCAACAGCTTGGGTTGGGGCACTTTTAATTACAATGAGCAGTTCTTC
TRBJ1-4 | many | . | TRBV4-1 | CASSQGREKLFF | TGCGCCAGCAGCCAGGGTCGAGAAAAACTGTTTTTT
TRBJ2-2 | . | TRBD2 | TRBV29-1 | CSVPGGGRSGRDTGELFF | TGCAGCGTCCCGGGGGGGGGGCGTAGCGGGAGAGACACCGGGGAGCTGTTTTTT
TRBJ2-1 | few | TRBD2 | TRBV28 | CASSLPRIMTTSGIYNEQFF | TGTGCCAGCAGTTTACCCCGGATAATGACCACTAGCGGGATCTACAATGAGCAGTTCTTC
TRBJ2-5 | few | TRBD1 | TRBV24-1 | CATSDFEGAWETQYF | TGTGCCACCAGTGATTTCGAGGGGGCCTGGGAGACCCAGTACTTC
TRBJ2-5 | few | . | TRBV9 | CASSEEGNQETQYF | TGTGCCAGCAGTGAAGAGGGCAACCAAGAGACCCAGTACTTC
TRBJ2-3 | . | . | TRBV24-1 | CATSDSPDVRADTQYF | TGTGCCACCAGTGATTCCCCGGACGTGAGGGCAGATACGCAGTATTTT
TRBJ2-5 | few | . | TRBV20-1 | CSARGAEKETQYF | TGCAGTGCTAGAGGGGCAGAGAAAGAGACCCAGTACTTC
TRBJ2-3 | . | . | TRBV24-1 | CATSDFGRRSTDTQYF | TGTGCCACCAGTGATTTCGGCAGACGAAGCACAGATACGCAGTATTTT
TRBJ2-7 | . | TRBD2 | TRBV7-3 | CASSSKWAPSSGSFYEQYF | TGTGCCAGCAGCTCAAAATGGGCCCCGAGTAGCGGGAGTTTTTACGAGCAGTACTTC
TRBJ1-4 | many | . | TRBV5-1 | CASSLAGVDEKLFF | TGCGCCAGCAGCTTGGCTGGGGTGGATGAAAAACTGTTTTTT
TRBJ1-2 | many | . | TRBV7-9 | CASSLKWPDYGYTF | TGTGCCAGCAGCTTAAAGTGGCCAGACTATGGCTACACCTTC
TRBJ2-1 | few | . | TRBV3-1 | CASGSTDQFF | TGTGCCAGCGGCTCAACAGATCAGTTCTTC
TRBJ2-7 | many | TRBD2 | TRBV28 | CASSFPSSGSSSSEQYF | TGTGCCAGCAGTTTCCCCTCTAGCGGGAGTTCTTCCTCCGAGCAGTACTTC
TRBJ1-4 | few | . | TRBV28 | CASSTLSGAREKLFF | TGTGCCAGCAGTACCCTTTCGGGGGCACGGGAAAAACTGTTTTTT
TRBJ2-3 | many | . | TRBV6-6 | CASSYEGGSQYF | TGTGCCAGCAGTTACGAAGGGGGTTCGCAGTATTTT